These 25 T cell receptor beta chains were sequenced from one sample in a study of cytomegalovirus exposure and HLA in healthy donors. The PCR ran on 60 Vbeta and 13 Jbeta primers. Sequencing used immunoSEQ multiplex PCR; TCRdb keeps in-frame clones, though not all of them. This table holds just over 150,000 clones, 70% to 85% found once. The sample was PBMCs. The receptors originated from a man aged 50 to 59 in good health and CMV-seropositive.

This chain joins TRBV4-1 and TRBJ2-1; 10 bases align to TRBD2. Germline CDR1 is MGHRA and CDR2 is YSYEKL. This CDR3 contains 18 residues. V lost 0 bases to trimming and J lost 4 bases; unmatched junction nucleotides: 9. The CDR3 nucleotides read TGCGCCAGCAGCCAAGATCTTGGGCCTAGCGGGAGTTACAATGAGCAGTTCTTC. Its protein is CASSQDLGPSGSYNEQFF.

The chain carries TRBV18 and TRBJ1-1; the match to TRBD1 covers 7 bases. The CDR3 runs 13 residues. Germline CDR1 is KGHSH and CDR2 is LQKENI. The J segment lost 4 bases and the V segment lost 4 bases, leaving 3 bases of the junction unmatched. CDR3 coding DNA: TGTGCCAGCTCACAGGGGGCGATCACTGAAGCTTTCTTT. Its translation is CASSQGAITEAFF.

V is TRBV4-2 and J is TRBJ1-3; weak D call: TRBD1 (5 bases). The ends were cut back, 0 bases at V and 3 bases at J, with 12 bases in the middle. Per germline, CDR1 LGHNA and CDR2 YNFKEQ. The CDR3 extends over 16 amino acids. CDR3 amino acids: CASSQEGGGSGNTIYF. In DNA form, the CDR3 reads TGTGCCAGCAGCCAAGAGGGGGGTGGTAGTGGAAACACCATATATTTT.

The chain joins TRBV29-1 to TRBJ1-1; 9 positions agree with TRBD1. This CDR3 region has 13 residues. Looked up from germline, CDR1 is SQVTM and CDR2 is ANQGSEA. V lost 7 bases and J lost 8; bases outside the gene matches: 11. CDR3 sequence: CSAQGQGYAEAFF. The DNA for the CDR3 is TGCAGCGCTCAGGGACAGGGATATGCCGAAGCTTTCTTT.

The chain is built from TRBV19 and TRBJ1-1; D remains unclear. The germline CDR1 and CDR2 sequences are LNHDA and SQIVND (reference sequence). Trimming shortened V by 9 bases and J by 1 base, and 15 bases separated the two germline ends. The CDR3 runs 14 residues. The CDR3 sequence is CASQVEEGNTEAFF. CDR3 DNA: TGTGCCAGCCAGGTCGAGGAGGGGAACACTGAAGCTTTCTTT.

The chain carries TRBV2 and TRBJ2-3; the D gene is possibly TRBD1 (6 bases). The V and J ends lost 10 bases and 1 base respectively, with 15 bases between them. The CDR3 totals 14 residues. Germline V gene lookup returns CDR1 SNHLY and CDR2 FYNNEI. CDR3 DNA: TGTGCCATTCGGACAGACCGACGCACAGATACGCAGTATTTT. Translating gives CAIRTDRRTDTQYF.

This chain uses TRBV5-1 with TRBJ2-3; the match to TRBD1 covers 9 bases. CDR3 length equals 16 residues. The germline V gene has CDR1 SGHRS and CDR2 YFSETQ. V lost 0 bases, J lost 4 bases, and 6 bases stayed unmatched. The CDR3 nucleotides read TGCGCCAGCAGCTTGGCCGGGACAGGGTTAGCAGATACGCAGTATTTT. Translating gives CASSLAGTGLADTQYF.

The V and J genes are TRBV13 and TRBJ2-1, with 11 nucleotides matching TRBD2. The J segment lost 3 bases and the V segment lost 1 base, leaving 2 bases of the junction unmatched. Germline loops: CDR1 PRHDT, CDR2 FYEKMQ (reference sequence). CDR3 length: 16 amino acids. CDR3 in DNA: TGTGCCAGCAGCTTAGAACTAGCGGGGGACTACAATGAGCAGTTCTTC. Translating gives CASSLELAGDYNEQFF.

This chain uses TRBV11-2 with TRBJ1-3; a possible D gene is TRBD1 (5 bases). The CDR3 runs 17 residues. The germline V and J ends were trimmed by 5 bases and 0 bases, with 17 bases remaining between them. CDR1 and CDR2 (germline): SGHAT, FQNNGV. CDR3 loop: CASSGGAWGSSGNTIYF. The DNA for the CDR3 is TGTGCCAGCAGCGGCGGGGCTTGGGGCAGCTCTGGAAACACCATATATTTT.

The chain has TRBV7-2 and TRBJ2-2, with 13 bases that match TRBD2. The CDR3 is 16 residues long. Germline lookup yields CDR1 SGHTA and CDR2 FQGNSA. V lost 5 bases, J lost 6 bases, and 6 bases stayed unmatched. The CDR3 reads CASSPRTSGSSGELFF. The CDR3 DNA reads TGTGCCAGCAGCCCCCGGACTAGCGGGAGTTCCGGGGAGCTGTTTTTT.

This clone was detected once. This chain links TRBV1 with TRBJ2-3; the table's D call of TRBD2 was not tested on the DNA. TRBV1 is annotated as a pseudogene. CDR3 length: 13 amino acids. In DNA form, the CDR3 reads TGCACCAGCAGCCCCACCTACTTGGATACGCAGTATTTT. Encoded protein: CTSSPTYLDTQYF.

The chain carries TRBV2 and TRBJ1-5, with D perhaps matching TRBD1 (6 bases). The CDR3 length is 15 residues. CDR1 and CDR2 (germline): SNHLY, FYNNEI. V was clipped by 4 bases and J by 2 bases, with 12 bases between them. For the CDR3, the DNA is TGTGCCAGCAGTGGGAAGACAGGCGGCAATCAGCCCCAGCATTTT. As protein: CASSGKTGGNQPQHF.

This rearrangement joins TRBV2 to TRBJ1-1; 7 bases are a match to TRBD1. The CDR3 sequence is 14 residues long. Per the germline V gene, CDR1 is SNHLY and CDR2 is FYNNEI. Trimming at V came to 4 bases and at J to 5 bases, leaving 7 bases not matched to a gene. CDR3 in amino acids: CASSVRGADTEAFF. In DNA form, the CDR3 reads TGTGCCAGCAGTGTCAGGGGGGCGGATACTGAAGCTTTCTTT.

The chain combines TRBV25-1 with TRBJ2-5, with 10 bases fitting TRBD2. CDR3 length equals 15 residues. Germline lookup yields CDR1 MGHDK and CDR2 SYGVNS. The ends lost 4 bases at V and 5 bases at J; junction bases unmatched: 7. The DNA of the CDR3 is TGTGCCAGCAGTGTGAGCGGGGGGGCCAGTGAGACCCAGTACTTC. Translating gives CASSVSGGASETQYF.

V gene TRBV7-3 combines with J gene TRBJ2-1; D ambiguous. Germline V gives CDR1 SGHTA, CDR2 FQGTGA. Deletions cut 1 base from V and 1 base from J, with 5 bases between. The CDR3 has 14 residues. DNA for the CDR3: TGTGCCAGCAGCTTAAATCCTTCCTACAATGAGCAGTTCTTC. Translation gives CASSLNPSYNEQFF.

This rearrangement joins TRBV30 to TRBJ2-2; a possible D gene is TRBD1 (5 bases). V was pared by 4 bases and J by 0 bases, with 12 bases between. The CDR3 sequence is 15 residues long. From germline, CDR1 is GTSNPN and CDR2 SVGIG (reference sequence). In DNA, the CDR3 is TGTGCCTGGAAGCGACAGACTTCGAACACCGGGGAGCTGTTTTTT. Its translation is CAWKRQTSNTGELFF.

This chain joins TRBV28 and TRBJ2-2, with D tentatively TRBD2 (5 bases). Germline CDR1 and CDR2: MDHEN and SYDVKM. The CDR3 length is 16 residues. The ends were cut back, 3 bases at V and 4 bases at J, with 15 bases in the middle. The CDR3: CASSLLGRPPTGELFF. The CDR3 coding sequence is TGTGCCAGCAGTTTGTTGGGGAGACCTCCCACCGGGGAGCTGTTTTTT. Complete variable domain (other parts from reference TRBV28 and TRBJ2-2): DVKVTQSSRYLVKRTGEKVFLECVQDMDHENMFWYRQDPGLGLRLIYFSYDVKMKEKGDIPEGYSVSREKKERFSLILESASTNQTSMYLCASSLLGRPPTGELFFGEGSRLTVL.

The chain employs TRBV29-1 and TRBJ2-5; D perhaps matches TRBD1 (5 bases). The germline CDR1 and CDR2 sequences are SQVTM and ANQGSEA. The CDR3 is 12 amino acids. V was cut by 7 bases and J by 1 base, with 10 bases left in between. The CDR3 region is CSAGQPQETQYF. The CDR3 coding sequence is TGCAGCGCTGGACAACCCCAAGAGACCCAGTACTTC.

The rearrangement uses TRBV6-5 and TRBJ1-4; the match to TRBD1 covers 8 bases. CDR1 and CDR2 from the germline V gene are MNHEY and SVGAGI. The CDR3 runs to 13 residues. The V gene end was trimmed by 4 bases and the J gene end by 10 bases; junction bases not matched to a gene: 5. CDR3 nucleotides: TGTGCCAGCAGTTCCGGACAGGGCGGAAAACTGTTTTTT. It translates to CASSSGQGGKLFF.

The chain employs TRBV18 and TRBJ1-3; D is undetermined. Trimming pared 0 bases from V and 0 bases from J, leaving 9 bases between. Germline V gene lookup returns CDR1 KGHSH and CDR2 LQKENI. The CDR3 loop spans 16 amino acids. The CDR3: CASSPPGSLSGNTIYF. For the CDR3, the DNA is TGTGCCAGCTCACCACCGGGCAGCCTCTCTGGAAACACCATATATTTT.

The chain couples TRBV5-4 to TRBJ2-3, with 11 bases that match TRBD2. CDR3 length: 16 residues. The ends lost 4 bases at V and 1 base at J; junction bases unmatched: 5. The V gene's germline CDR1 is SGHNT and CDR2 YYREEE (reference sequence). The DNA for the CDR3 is TGTGCCAGCAGCACCCCGGGACTAGCGGGCACAGATACGCAGTATTTT. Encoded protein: CASSTPGLAGTDTQYF.

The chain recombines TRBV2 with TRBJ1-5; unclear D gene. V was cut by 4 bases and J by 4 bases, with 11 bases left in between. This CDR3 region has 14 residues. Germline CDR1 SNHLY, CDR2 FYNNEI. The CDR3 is CASSGPGRNQPQHF. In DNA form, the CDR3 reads TGTGCCAGCAGTGGTCCGGGTAGGAATCAGCCCCAGCATTTT.

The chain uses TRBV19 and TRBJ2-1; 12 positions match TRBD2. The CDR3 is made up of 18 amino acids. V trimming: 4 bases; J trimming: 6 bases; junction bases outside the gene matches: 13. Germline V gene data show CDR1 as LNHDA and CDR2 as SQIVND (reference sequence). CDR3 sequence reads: CASSTNPLAGGIGNEQFF. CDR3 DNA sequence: TGTGCCAGTAGTACCAACCCCCTAGCGGGGGGGATCGGCAATGAGCAGTTCTTC. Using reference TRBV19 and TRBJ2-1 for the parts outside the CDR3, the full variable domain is DGGITQSPKYLFRKEGQNVTLSCEQNLNHDAMYWYRQDPGQGLRLIYYSQIVNDFQKGDIAEGYSVSREKKESFPLTVTSAQKNPTAFYLCASSTNPLAGGIGNEQFFGPGTRLTVL.

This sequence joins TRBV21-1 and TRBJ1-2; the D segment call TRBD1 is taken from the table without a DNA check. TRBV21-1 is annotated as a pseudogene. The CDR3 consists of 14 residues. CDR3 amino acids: CASSTLGRGYGYTF. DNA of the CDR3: TGTGCCAGCAGCACCCTGGGCAGGGGCTATGGCTACACCTTC.

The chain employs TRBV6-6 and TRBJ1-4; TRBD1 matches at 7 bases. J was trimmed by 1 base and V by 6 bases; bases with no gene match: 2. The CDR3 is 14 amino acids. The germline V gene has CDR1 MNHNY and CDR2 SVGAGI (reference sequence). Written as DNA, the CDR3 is TGTGCCAGCAGGGCAGGGGGAACTAATGAAAAACTGTTTTTT. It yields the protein CASRAGGTNEKLFF.